The 2 T cell receptor beta chains below come from one sample, sequenced in a study of T cells in Graves' hyperthyroidism and ophthalmopathy. TCR beta CDR3 regions were amplified from RNA. The TCR CDR3 was amplified in a first-round RT-PCR using the HTBI primer set. TCRdb analysed the multiplex PCR reads with MiXCR anew, one entry per CDR3 protein. The sample lists hundreds of thousands of distinct CDR3 sequences; about a sixth were seen once. The specimen was blood. The receptors shown here come from a woman between 40 and 50 years old with Graves' ophthalmopathy.

The chain employs TRBV6-1 and TRBJ1-5; D perhaps matches TRBD1 (6 bases). Germline V gene sequence: CDR1 MNHNS, CDR2 SASEGT. The CDR3 totals 15 residues. Trimming left V 7 bases short and J 6 bases short, with 19 bases between. CDR3 in amino acids: CASKVTQGGSQPQHF. For the CDR3, the DNA is TGTGCCAGCAAGGTCACACAGGGCGGGAGTCAGCCCCAGCATTTT.

The V call is TRBV19, the J call TRBJ2-4; D unclear. Between the trimmed V and J ends, which lost 8 bases and 2 bases, there was a span of 10 bases. The germline gives CDR1 LNHDA, CDR2 SQIVND (reference sequence). The CDR3 is made up of 13 amino acids. The CDR3 sequence is CASASKTKNIQYF. The CDR3 bases are TGTGCCAGTGCCAGTAAAACCAAAAACATTCAGTACTTC.